This T cell receptor (beta chain) was identified in a study of T cells in localized non-small cell lung cancer. General study results and limits: Higher blood T cell density tracked longer overall survival. Appearing in adjacent lung were a median about 60 of the top 100 tumor clones. Tumor samples were not multi-region, leaving intratumor heterogeneity unexcluded. In uninvolved adjacent lung, T cell clonality reached its highest value, exceeding tumor.

TCRdb's table, derived via immunoSEQ multiplex PCR, lists solely in-frame clones and lacks some. The sample includes 70,000 to 75,000 clones, around 84% of them seen just once. As regards this clone: What it binds is unknown. Other DNA sequences of this sample code for an identical CDR3.

The sequence was obtained from a female donor aged 60 or older with stage I lung adenocarcinoma. Sample: peripheral blood, taken before any cancer treatment.

CDR3 residues: CASSVGTVGTGELFF. DNA for the CDR3: TGTGCCAGCAGCGTAGGGACCGTGGGCACCGGGGAGCTGTTTTTT. V and J are TRBV9 and TRBJ2-2; D is ambiguous. Trimming took off 0 bases at V and 4 bases at J, with 10 bases between the two ends. The CDR3 covers 15 residues. Per the germline V gene, CDR1 is SGDLS and CDR2 is YYNGEE.